The present T cell receptor beta chain was sequenced within a study of spatial heterogeneity in lung cancer. Study overall: Detection of beta-chain sequences consistently exceeded that of alpha-chain sequences.

TCRdb reanalysed the 5' RACE reads using MiXCR and keeps one entry per CDR3 protein. The sample contains 48,000 or so distinct CDR3 sequences, roughly 5.2% of which appear only once. This clonotype was seen repeatedly, ten times or more. J was trimmed by 2 bases and V by 1 base; bases with no gene match: 14. This CDR3 spans 19 amino acids. Germline loops: CDR1 LGHDT, CDR2 YNNKEL (reference sequence). The time point: sample taken at primary tumor resection. Donation came from roughly 72 patients with untreated early-stage non-small cell lung cancer. Sequencing of whole RNA from tumor, nontumor lung or frozen PBMC involved no sorting.

V is TRBV3-1 and J is TRBJ2-1, with 7 bases identical to TRBD1. Sequences were derived from PBMCs, sampled at surgery. This TCR was recovered from a male donor with early-stage non-small cell lung cancer. The CDR3 nucleotides read TGTGCCAGCAGCCAAGTCTGGGGTTTATTGACAGGGACCTACAATGAGCAGTTCTTC. Amino acid sequence: CASSQVWGLLTGTYNEQFF.